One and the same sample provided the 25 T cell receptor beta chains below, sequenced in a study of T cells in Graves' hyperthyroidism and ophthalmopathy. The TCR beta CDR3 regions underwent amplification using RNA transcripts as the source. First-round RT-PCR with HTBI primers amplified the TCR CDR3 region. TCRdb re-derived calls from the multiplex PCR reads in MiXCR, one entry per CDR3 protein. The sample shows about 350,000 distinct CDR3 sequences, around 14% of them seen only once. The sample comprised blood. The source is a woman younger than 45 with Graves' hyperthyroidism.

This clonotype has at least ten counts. CDR3 in amino acids: CASSPQRAQYF. DNA of the CDR3: TGTGCCAGCAGTCCACAGAGGGCCCAGTACTTC. This chain joins TRBV6-1 and TRBJ2-5; tentative D call: TRBD2 (5 bases). The CDR3 loop spans 11 amino acids. The V end was cut by 5 bases, the J end by 9 bases, with 10 bases between. The germline gives CDR1 MNHNS, CDR2 SASEGT.

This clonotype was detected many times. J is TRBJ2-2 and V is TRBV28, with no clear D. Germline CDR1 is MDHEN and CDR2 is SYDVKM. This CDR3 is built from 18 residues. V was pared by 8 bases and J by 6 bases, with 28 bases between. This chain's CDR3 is CASEGPRFSNHISGELFF. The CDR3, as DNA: TGTGCCAGCGAAGGCCCTCGGTTCAGCAATCACATTTCCGGGGAGCTGTTTTTT. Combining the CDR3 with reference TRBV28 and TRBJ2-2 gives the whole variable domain DVKVTQSSRYLVKRTGEKVFLECVQDMDHENMFWYRQDPGLGLRLIYFSYDVKMKEKGDIPEGYSVSREKKERFSLILESASTNQTSMYLCASEGPRFSNHISGELFFGEGSRLTVL.

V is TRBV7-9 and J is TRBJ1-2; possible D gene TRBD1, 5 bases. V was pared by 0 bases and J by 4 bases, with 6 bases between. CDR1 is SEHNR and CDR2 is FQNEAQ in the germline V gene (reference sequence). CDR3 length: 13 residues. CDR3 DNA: TGTGCCAGCAGCTTAGCGAGGGGCTATGGCTACACCTTC. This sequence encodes CASSLARGYGYTF. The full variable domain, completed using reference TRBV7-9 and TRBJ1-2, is DTGVSQNPRHKITKRGQNVTFRCDPISEHNRLYWYRQTLGQGPEFLTYFQNEAQLEKSRLLSDRFSAERPKGSFSTLEIQRTEQGDSAMYLCASSLARGYGYTFGSGTRLTVV.

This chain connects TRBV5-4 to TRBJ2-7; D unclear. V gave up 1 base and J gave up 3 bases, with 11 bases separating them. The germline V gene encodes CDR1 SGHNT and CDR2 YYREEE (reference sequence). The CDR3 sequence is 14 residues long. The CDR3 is CASSLWGTSYEQYF. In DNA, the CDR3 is TGTGCCAGCAGCTTGTGGGGAACGAGCTACGAGCAGTACTTC.

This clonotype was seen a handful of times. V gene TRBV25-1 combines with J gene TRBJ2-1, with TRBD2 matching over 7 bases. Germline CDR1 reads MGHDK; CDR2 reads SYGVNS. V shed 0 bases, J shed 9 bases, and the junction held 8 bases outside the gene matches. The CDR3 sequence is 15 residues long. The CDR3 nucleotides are TGTGCCAGCAGTGAATATGGGGGGGGTACGATTGAGCAGTTCTTC. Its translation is CASSEYGGGTIEQFF.

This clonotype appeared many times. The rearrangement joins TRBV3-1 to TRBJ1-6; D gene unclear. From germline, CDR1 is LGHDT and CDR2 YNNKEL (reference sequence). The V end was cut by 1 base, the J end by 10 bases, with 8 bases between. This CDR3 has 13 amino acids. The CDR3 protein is CASSQGGNSPLHF. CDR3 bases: TGTGCCAGCAGCCAAGGAGGGAACTCACCCCTCCACTTT.

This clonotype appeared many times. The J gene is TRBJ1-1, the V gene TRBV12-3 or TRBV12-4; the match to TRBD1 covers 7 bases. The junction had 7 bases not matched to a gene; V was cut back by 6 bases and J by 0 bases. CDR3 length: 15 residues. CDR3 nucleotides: TGTGCCAGCAGGAAACGACAGGGAATGAACACTGAAGCTTTCTTT. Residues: CASRKRQGMNTEAFF.

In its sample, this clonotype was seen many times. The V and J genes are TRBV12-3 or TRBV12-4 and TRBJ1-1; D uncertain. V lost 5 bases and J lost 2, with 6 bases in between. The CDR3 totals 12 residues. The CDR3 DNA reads TGTGCCAGCAGTATCGATAACACTGAAGCTTTCTTT. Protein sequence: CASSIDNTEAFF.

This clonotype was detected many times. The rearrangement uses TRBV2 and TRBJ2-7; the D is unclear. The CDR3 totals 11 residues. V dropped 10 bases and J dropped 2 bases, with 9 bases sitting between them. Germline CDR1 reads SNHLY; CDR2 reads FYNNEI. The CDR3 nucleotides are TGTGCCAACCTTATCGCCTACGAGCAGTACTTC. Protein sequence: CANLIAYEQYF. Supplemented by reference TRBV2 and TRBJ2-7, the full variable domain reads EPEVTQTPSHQVTQMGQEVILRCVPISNHLYFYWYRQILGQKVEFLVSFYNNEISEKSEIFDDQFSVERPDGSNFTLKIRSTKLEDSAMYFCANLIAYEQYFGPGTRLTVT.

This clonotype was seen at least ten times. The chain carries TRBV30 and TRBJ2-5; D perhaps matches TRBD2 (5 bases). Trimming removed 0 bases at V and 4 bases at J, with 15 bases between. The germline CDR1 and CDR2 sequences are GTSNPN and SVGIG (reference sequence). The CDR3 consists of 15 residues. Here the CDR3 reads CAWSVRGSIRETQYF. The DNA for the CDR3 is TGTGCCTGGAGTGTACGAGGGAGTATACGAGAGACCCAGTACTTC.

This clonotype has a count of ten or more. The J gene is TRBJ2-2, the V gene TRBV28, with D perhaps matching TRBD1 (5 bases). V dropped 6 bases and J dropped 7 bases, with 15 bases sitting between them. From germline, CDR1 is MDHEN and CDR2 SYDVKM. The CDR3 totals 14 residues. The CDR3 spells CASRRQFRYGELFF. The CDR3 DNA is TGTGCCAGCAGAAGACAGTTTCGGTACGGGGAGCTGTTTTTT.

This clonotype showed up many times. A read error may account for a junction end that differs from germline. The CDR3 nucleotides are TGTGCCAGCAACTTAGGGGTGGGTAGGCAGGCGCGATCCTACAATGAGCAGTTCTTC. Translation gives CASNLGVGRQARSYNEQFF. This rearrangement joins TRBV11-2 to TRBJ2-1, with D possibly matching TRBD1 (5 bases). This CDR3 has 19 residues. CDR1 is SGHAT and CDR2 is FQNNGV in the germline V gene.

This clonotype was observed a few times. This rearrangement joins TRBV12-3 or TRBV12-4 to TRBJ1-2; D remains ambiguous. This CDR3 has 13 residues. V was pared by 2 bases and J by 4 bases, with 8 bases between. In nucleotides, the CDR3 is TGTGCCAGCAGTTTAAACGGCCCCTATGGCTACACCTTC. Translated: CASSLNGPYGYTF.

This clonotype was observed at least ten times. The chain's CDR3 is CASSQQGLGSYEQYF. CDR3 nucleotides: TGTGCCAGCAGTCAACAGGGTCTGGGTTCCTACGAGCAGTACTTC. The chain combines TRBV12-3 or TRBV12-4 with TRBJ2-7; D is perhaps TRBD1 (6 bases). V was trimmed by 5 bases and J by 1 base, leaving 15 bases between them. CDR3 length equals 15 residues.

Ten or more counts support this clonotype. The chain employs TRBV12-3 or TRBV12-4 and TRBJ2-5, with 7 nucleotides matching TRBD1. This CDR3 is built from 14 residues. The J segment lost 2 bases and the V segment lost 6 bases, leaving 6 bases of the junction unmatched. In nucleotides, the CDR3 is TGTGCCAGCAGGATGGACAGGTGGCAAGAGACCCAGTACTTC. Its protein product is CASRMDRWQETQYF.

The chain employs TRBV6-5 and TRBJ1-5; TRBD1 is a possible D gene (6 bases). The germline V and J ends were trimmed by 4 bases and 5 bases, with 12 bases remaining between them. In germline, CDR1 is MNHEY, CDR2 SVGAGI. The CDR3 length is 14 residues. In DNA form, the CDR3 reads TGTGCCAGCAGTTCTTACAGGGTTGATCAGCCCCAGCATTTT. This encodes CASSSYRVDQPQHF.

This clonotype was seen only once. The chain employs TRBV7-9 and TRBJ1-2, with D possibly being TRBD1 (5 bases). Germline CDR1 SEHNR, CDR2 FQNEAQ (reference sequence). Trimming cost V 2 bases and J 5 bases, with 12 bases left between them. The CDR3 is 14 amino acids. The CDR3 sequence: CASSLSGDSYGYTF. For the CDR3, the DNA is TGTGCCAGCAGCTTATCGGGGGATAGTTATGGCTACACCTTC.

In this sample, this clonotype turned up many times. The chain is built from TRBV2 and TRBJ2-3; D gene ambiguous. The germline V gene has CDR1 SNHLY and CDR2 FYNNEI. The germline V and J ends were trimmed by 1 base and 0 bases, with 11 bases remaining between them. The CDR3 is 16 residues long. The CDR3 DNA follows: TGTGCCAGCAGTGAAGGGGGAACGCCTAGCACAGATACGCAGTATTTT. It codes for CASSEGGTPSTDTQYF.

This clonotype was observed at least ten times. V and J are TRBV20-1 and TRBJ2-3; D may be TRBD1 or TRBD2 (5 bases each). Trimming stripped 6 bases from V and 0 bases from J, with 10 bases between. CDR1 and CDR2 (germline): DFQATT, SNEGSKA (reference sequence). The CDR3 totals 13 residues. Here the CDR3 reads CSAGTDSTDTQYF. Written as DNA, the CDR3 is TGCAGTGCCGGGACGGACAGCACAGATACGCAGTATTTT.

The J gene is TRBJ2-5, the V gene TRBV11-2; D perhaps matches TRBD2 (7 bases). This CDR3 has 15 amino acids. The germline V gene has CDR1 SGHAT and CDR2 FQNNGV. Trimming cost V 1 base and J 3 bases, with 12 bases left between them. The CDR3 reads CASSLGGGRKETQYF. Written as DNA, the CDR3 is TGTGCCAGCAGCTTAGGGGGGGGCAGGAAAGAGACCCAGTACTTC.

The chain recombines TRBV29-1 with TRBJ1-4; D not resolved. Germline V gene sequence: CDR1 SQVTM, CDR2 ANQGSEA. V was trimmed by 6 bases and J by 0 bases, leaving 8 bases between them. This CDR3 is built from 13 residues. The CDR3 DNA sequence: TGCAGCGTGCGGTCCGCAACTAATGAAAAACTGTTTTTT. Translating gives CSVRSATNEKLFF.

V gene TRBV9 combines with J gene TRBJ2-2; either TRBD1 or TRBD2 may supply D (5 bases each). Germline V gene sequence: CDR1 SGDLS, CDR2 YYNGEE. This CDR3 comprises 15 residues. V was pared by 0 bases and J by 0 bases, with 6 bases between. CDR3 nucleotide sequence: TGTGCCAGCAGCGTAGCGGGACCGAACACCGGGGAGCTGTTTTTT. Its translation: CASSVAGPNTGELFF. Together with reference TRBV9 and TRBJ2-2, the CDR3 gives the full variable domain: DSGVTQTPKHLITATGQRVTLRCSPRSGDLSVYWYQQSLDQGLQFLIQYYNGEERAKGNILERFSAQQFPDLHSELNLSSLELGDSALYFCASSVAGPNTGELFFGEGSRLTVL.

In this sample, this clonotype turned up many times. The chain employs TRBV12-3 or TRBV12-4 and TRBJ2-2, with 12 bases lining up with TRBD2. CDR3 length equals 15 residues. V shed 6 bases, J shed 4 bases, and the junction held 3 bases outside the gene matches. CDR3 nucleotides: TGTGCCAGCAGGCCGGGACTAGCGGGCACCGGGGAGCTGTTTTTT. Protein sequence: CASRPGLAGTGELFF.

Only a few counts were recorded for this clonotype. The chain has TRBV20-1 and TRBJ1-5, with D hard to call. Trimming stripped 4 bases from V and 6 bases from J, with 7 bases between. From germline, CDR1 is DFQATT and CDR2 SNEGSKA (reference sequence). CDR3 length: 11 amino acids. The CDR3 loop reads CSAKVGQPQHF. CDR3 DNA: TGCAGTGCTAAGGTCGGTCAGCCCCAGCATTTT.

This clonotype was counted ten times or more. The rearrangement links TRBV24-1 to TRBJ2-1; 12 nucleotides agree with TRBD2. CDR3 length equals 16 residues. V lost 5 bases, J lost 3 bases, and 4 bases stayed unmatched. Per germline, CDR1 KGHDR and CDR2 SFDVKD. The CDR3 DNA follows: TGTGCCACCAGTGGAGGGACTAGCGGGCGCTACAATGAGCAGTTCTTC. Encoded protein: CATSGGTSGRYNEQFF.